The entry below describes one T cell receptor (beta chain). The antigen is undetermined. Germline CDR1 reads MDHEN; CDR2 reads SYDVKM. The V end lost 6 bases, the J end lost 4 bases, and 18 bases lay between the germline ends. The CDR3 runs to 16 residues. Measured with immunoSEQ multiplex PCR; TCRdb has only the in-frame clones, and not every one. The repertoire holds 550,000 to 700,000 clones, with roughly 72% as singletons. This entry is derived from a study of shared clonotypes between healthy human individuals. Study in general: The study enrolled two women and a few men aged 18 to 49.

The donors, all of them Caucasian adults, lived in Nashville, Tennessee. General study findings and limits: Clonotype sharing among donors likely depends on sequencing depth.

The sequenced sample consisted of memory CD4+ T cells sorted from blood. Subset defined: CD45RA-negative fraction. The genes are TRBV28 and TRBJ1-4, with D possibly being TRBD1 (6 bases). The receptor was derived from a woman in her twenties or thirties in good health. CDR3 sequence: CASSLFRGRINEKLFF. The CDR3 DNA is TGTGCCAGCAGCTTGTTCAGGGGAAGAATTAATGAAAAACTGTTTTTT.